Given below is one T cell receptor beta chain in context. What it binds is unknown. Germline loops: CDR1 SGHTA, CDR2 FQGNSA. V gave up 2 bases and J gave up 5 bases; unmatched junction bases: 4. The CDR3 is made up of 15 amino acids. The study drew all its donors from Caucasian adults living in Nashville, Tennessee. The sample comes from a study of shared clonotypes between healthy human individuals. Study-wide results and caveats: Non-shared clonotypes were found to have lower generation probabilities than the clonotypes that were shared by all four of the sorted-subset donors.

Per the authors' pipeline: Owing to the provision of junction-only sequences devoid of quality scores by immunoSEQ, filtering differed. Clones were sequenced by immunoSEQ multiplex PCR, and TCRdb holds only the in-frame ones, with some missing. V and J calls and clone size follow that table, whereas D and trimming were derived from the DNA. The sample records millions of clones, roughly nine tenths being singletons. The gene calls are TRBV7-2 and TRBJ2-5; 11 bases match TRBD2. The specimen sequenced was naive CD4+ T cells sorted from blood. The subset is: CD45RA+ positively selected. This clonotype was obtained from a young man in good health. The CDR3 nucleotides read TGTGCCAGCAGCTTAACTAGCGGGAGCGTGGAGACCCAGTACTTC. It yields the protein CASSLTSGSVETQYF.